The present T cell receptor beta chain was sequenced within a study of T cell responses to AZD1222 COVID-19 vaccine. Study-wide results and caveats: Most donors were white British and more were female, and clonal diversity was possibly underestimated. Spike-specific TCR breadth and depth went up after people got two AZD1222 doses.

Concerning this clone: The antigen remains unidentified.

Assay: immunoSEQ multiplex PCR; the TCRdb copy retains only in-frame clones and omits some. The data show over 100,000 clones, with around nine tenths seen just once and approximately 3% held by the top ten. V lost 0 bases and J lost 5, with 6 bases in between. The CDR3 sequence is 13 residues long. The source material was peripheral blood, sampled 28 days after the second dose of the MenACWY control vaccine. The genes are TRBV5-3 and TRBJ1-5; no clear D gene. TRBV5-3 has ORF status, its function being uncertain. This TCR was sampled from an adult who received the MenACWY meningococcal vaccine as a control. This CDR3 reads CARSLARDQPQHF. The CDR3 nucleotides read TGTGCCAGAAGCTTGGCCCGCGATCAGCCCCAGCATTTT.